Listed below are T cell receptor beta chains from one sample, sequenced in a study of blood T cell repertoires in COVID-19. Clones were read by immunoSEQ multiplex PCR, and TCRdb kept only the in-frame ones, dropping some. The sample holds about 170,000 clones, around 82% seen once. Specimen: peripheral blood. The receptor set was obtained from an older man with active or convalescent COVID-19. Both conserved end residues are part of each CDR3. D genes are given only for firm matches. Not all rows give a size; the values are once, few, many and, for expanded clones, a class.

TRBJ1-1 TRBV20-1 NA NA TGCAGTGCTAGAGCTCTCCCTGAAGCTTTCTTT CSARALPEAFF
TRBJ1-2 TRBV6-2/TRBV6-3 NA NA TGTGCCAGCAGTTCCGTTAGCGGCTACACCTTC CASSSVSGYTF
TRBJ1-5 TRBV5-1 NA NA TGCGCCAGCAGCTTGGCTCCCGGGGGCAATCAGCCCCAGCATTTT CASSLAPGGNQPQHF
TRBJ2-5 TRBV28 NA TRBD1 TGTGCCAGCAGTTCAGGACAGGGGGCGCTCGAGACCCAGTACTTC CASSSGQGALETQYF
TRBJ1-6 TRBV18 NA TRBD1 TGTGCCAGCTCACTAAGGCGGGACAGAACGAATTCACCCCTCCACTTT CASSLRRDRTNSPLHF
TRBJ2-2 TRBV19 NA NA TGTGCCAGTAGTATGAGGCGTCGCGGGGAGCTGTTTTTT CASSMRRRGELFF
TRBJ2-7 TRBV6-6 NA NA TGTGCCAGCAGTAAAACTAGGACGGAGAGCTCCTACGAGCAGTACTTC CASSKTRTESSYEQYF
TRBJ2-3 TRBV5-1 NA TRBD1 TGCGCCAGCAGCTTCTGGGACAGGGTCGGCACAGATACGCAGTATTTT CASSFWDRVGTDTQYF
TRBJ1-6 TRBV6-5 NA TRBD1 TGTGCCGTCCACAGGGGAAGGTCCTATAATTCACCCCTCCACTTT CAVHRGRSYNSPLHF
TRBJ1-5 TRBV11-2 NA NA TGTGCCAGCAGCTCGACGTACAGACAGCCCCAGCATTTT CASSSTYRQPQHF
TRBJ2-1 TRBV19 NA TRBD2 TGTGCCAGTAGTATTGCTAGCGGGGGACACAGGGGTGAGCAGTTCTTC CASSIASGGHRGEQFF
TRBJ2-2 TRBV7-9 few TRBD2 TGTGCCAGCAGCTTCATGGCGGGAGGGACCGGGGAGCTGTTTTTT CASSFMAGGTGELFF
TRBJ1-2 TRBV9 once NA TGTGCCAGCAGCGGTCGGGGAATCTATGGCTACACCTTC CASSGRGIYGYTF
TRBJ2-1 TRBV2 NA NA TGTGCCAGCAGAGCCGGGAAACTAAAAGGGAATGAGCAGTTCTTC CASRAGKLKGNEQFF
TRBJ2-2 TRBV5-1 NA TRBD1 TGCGCCAGCAGCCTTCAGGGGGCGCGGGGCACCGGGGAGCTGTTTTTT CASSLQGARGTGELFF
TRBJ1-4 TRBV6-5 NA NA TGTGCCAGCAGTTACCGCGGATATAATGAAAAACTGTTTTTT CASSYRGYNEKLFF
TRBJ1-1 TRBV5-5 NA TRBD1 TGTGCCAGCAGCTACGGACAGGGGAGGACTGAAGCTTTCTTT CASSYGQGRTEAFF
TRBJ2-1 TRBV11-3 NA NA TGTGCCAGCAGCTTAGCGCAGTACAATGAGCAGTTCTTC CASSLAQYNEQFF
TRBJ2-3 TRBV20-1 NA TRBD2 TGCAGTGCTAGTGGGCGGGGGGTCACAGATACGCAGTATTTT CSASGRGVTDTQYF
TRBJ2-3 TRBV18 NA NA TGTGCCAGCTCACCAGACACGACCACAGATACGCAGTATTTT CASSPDTTTDTQYF
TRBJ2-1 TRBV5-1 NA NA TGCGCCAGCAGCTTGGGCGGGACAGTCAATGAGCAGTTCTTC CASSLGGTVNEQFF
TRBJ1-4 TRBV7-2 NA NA TGTGCCAGCAGCTTGCCGCGACCAGGGGCTAATGAAAAACTGTTTTTT CASSLPRPGANEKLFF
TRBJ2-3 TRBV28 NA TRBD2 TGTGCCAGCACCCACCTCACGCTAGCGGGACGTCCCATCCACACAGATACGCAGTATTTT CASTHLTLAGRPIHTDTQYF
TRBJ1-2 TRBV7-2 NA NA TGTGCCAGCAGCCCTCGACAGATTGAGCTGAATGGCTACACCTTC CASSPRQIELNGYTF
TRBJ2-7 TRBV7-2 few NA TGTGCCAGCAGCTTCGGCCAGGGGGGTTTCTACGAGCAGTACTTC CASSFGQGGFYEQYF
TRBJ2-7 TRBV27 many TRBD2 TGTGCCAGCAGTTTACGGGAGGGCCCATACGAGCAGTACTTC CASSLREGPYEQYF
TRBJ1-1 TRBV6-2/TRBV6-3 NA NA TGTGCCAGCAGCCCCGGGACACAGAACACTGAAGCTTTCTTT CASSPGTQNTEAFF
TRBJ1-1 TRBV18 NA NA TGTGCCAGCTCACGATCAACAGCGAACACTGAAGCTTTCTTT CASSRSTANTEAFF
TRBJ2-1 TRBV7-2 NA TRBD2 TGTGCCAGCAGCTTAGAAGTAGCGGGAGCGTTGTCCTACAATGAGCAGTTCTTC CASSLEVAGALSYNEQFF
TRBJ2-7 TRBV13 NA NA TGTGCCAGCAGCTTAGGCCTTCCAGGTTCCTACGAGCAGTACTTC CASSLGLPGSYEQYF
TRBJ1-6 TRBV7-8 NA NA TGTGCCAGCAGCCGGACACAGAATTCACCCCTCCACTTT CASSRTQNSPLHF